This T cell receptor (beta chain) was identified during a study of blood T cell repertoires in COVID-19. The germline V and J ends were trimmed by 0 bases and 4 bases, with 15 bases remaining between them. CDR3 length: 16 amino acids. The germline CDR1 and CDR2 sequences are MNHEY and SVGAGI. Authors' analysis steps: Amplification of reference gene primers provided the estimated nucleated cell counts. Assay used: immunoSEQ multiplex PCR; TCRdb lists only in-frame clones, some missing. The V and J calls and the clone size are those of that table, but D and trimming were determined from the DNA. This sample has about 400,000 clones, with about 85% found just once.

This chain uses TRBV6-5 with TRBJ2-5; perhaps TRBD2 as D (6 bases). This TCR derives from a woman under 30 with acute COVID-19. Sequencing used PBMCs or T cells enriched from blood (not recorded which). CDR3 protein: CASSYSLLGTRETQYF. CDR3 nucleotides: TGTGCCAGCAGTTACTCGTTATTGGGGACTCGAGAGACCCAGTACTTC.